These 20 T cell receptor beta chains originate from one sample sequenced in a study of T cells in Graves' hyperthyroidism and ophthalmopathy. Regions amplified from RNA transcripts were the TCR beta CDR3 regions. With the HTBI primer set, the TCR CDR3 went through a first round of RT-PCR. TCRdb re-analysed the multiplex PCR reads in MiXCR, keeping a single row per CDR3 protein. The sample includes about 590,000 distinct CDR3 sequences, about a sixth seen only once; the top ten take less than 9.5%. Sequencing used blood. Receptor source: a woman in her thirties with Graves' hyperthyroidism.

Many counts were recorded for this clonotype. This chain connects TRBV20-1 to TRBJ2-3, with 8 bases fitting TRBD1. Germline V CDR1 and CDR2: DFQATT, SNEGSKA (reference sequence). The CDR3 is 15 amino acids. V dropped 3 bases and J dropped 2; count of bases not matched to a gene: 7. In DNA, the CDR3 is TGCAGTGCTAGCTCAGGGGGCGTGATCACAGATACGCAGTATTTT. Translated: CSASSGGVITDTQYF.

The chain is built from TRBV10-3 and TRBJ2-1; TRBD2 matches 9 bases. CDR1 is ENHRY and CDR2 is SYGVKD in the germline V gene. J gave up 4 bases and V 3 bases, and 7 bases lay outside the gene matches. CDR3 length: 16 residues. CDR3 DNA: TGTGCCATCAGTGACGAGCGGGAGGACCTTTACAATGAGCAGTTCTTC. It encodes CAISDEREDLYNEQFF.

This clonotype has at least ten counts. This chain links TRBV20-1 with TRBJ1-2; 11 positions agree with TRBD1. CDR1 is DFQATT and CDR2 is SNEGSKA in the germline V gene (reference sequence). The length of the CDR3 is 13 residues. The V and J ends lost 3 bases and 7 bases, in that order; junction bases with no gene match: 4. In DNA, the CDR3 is TGCAGTGCTAGGTTGGACAGGGGGCTTGGCTACACCTTC. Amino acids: CSARLDRGLGYTF.

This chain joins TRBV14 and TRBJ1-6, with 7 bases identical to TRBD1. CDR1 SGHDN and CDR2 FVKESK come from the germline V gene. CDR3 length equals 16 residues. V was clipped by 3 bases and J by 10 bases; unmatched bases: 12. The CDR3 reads CASSHQGERANSPLHF. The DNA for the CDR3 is TGTGCCAGCAGCCACCAGGGGGAAAGGGCGAACTCACCCCTCCACTTT.

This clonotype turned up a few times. CDR3 in DNA: TGTGCCAGCAGTTACAATACAGATGAAGCTTTCTTT. Translated, it gives CASSYNTDEAFF. This rearrangement joins TRBV6-6 to TRBJ1-1; D uncertain. Trimming pared 2 bases from V and 7 bases from J, leaving 8 bases between. The CDR3 spans 12 residues. Germline lookup yields CDR1 MNHNY and CDR2 SVGAGI (reference sequence).

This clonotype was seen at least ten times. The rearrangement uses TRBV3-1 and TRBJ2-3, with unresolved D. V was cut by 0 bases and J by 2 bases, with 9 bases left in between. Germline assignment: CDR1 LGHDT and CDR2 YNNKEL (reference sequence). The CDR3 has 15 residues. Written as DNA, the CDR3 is TGTGCCAGCAGCCAAGAGGCCGCATACACAGATACGCAGTATTTT. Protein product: CASSQEAAYTDTQYF.

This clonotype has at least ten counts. Here the CDR3 reads CASSEGGSYNEQFF. CDR3 sequence (DNA): TGTGCCAGCAGCGAAGGGGGAAGCTACAATGAGCAGTTCTTC. The rearrangement uses TRBV28 and TRBJ2-1, with D possibly matching TRBD1 (6 bases). With 6 bases removed from V and 3 bases from J, the gap between germline ends came to 12 bases. CDR3 size: 14 residues. Germline V gene sequence: CDR1 MDHEN, CDR2 SYDVKM.

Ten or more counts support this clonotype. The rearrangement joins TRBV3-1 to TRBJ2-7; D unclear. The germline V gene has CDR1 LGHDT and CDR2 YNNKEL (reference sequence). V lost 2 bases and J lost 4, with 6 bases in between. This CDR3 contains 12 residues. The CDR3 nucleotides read TGTGCCAGCAGCCAAACGTGGTACGAGCAGTACTTC. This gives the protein CASSQTWYEQYF.

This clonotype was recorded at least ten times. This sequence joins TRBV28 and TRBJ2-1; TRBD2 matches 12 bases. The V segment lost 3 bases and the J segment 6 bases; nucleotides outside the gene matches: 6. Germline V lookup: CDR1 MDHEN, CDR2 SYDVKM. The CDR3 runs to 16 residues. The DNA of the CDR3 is TGTGCCAGCAGTTTCATCGGACTAGCGGGACGCAATGAGCAGTTCTTC. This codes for CASSFIGLAGRNEQFF.

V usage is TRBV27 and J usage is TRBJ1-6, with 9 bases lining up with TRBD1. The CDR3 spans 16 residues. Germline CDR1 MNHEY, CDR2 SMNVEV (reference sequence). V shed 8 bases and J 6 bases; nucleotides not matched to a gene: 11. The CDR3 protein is CASARVEGQGNSPLHF. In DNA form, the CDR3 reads TGTGCCAGCGCGAGAGTCGAGGGACAGGGTAATTCACCCCTCCACTTT.

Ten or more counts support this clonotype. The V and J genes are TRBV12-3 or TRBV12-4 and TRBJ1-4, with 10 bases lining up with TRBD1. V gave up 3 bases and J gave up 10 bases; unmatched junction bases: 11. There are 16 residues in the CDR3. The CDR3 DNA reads TGTGCCAGCAGTTTTCGGGGACAGGGGCCCCTCGTAAAACTGTTTTTT. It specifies CASSFRGQGPLVKLFF.

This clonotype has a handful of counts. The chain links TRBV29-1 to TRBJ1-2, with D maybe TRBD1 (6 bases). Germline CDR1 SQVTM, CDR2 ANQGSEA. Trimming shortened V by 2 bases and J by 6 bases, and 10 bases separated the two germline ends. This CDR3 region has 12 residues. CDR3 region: CSVERSGDGYTF. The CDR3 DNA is TGCAGCGTTGAACGGTCAGGGGATGGCTACACCTTC. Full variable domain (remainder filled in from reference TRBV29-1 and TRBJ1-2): SAVISQKPSRDICQRGTSLTIQCQVDSQVTMMFWYRQQPGQSLTLIATANQGSEATYESGFVIDKFPISRPNLTFSTLTVSNMSPEDSSIYLCSVERSGDGYTFGSGTRLTVV.

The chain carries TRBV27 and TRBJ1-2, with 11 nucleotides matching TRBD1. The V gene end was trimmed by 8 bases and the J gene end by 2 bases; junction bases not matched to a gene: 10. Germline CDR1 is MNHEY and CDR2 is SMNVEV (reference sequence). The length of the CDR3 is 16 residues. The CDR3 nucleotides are TGTGCCAGCGGCCCGGGACAGGGGGTTTTAAACTATGGCTACACCTTC. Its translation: CASGPGQGVLNYGYTF.

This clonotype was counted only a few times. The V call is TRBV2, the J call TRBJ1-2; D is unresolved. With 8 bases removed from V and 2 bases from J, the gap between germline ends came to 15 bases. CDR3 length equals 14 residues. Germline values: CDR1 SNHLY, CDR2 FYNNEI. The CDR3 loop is CASQVSAPNYGYTF. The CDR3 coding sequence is TGTGCCAGCCAGGTTTCGGCCCCCAACTATGGCTACACCTTC.

As DNA, the CDR3 is TGTGCCAGCAGCAACTCGCTTTGGGGTGAAAAACTGTTTTTT. Translation: CASSNSLWGEKLFF. The gene calls are TRBV6-1 and TRBJ1-4; D not resolved. CDR1 and CDR2 (germline): MNHNS, SASEGT. V was clipped by 6 bases and J by 7 bases, with 15 bases between them. The CDR3 length is 14 residues.

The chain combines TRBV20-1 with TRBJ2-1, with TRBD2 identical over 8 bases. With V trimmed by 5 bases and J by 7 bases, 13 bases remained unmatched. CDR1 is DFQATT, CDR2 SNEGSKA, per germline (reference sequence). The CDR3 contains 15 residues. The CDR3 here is CSAPPASGYLNEQFF. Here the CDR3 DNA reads TGCAGTGCTCCTCCGGCTAGCGGGTACTTGAATGAGCAGTTCTTC.

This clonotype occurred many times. CDR3: CSAGGSYQPQHF. In DNA form, the CDR3 reads TGCAGTGCGGGGGGAAGCTATCAGCCCCAGCATTTT. The chain combines TRBV20-1 with TRBJ1-5; D is perhaps TRBD1 (5 bases). V lost 6 bases to trimming and J lost 5 bases, with 11 bases between them. CDR3 length: 12 amino acids. Germline V gene data show CDR1 as DFQATT and CDR2 as SNEGSKA (reference sequence).

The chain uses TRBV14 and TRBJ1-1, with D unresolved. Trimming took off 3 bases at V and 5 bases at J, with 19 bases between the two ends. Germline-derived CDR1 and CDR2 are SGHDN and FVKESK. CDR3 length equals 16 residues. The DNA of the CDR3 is TGTGCCAGCAGCCAGGCTGGTGGCGGGCTTGGGACTGAAGCTTTCTTT. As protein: CASSQAGGGLGTEAFF.

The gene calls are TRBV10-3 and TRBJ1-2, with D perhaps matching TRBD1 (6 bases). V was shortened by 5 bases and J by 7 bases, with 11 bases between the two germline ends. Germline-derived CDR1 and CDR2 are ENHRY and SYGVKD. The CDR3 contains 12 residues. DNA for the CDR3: TGTGCCATCAGTACAGGGTTGGGTGGCTACACCTTC. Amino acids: CAISTGLGGYTF.

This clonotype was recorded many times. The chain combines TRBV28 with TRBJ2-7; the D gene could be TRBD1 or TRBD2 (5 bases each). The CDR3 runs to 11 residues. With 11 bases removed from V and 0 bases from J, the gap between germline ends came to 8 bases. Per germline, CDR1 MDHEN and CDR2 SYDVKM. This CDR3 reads CAAGSSYEQYF. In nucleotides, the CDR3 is TGTGCCGCAGGGAGCTCCTACGAGCAGTACTTC.